This passage covers 14 T cell receptor beta chains from one sample sequenced in a study of T cell changes during pregnancy in multiple sclerosis. Some clones are missing from TCRdb's copy, which holds only in-frame ones; the method was immunoSEQ multiplex PCR. The sample shows 66,000 or so clones, 85% to 90% of them seen only once. The material was peripheral blood, obtained in the first trimester of pregnancy. The receptors here all came from a female donor in good health, enrolled as a control in a pregnancy study.

In its sample, this clone was seen a few times. The V call is TRBV10-3, the J call TRBJ1-1; TRBD1 might be the D (5 bases). From germline, CDR1 is ENHRY and CDR2 SYGVKD. The CDR3 is 14 amino acids. Trimming left V 3 bases short and J 1 base short, with 9 bases between. DNA for the CDR3: TGTGCCATCAGTGATGAAACAGGGAACACTGAAGCTTTCTTT. Translating it yields CAISDETGNTEAFF.

V usage is TRBV7-3 and J usage is TRBJ1-6, with 8 bases that match TRBD1. V was pared by 5 bases and J by 9 bases, with 6 bases of the junction left unmatched. The length of the CDR3 is 14 residues. Germline values: CDR1 SGHTA, CDR2 FQGTGA. The CDR3 sequence is CASSPGTGGSPLHF. CDR3 in DNA: TGTGCCAGCAGCCCCGGGACAGGAGGTTCACCCCTCCACTTT.

The gene calls are TRBV30 and TRBJ1-5, with TRBD1 identical over 8 bases. This CDR3 contains 16 residues. Per germline, CDR1 GTSNPN and CDR2 SVGIG (reference sequence). V lost 1 base, J lost 2 bases, and 7 bases stayed unmatched. CDR3 sequence (DNA): TGTGCCTGGAGTGGCTCAGGGGGCTGGGGCAATCAGCCCCAGCATTTT. Residues: CAWSGSGGWGNQPQHF. The variable domain in full, with the rest retrieved from reference TRBV30 and TRBJ1-5, is SQTIHQWPATLVQPVGSPLSLECTVEGTSNPNLYWYRQAAGRGLQLLFYSVGIGQISSEVPQNLSASRPQDRQFILSSKKLLLSDSGFYLCAWSGSGGWGNQPQHFGDGTRLSIL.

This clone was seen just once. CDR3: CASSLRFGTITEAFF. The CDR3 nucleotides read TGTGCCAGCAGCTTACGTTTTGGGACAATCACTGAAGCTTTCTTT. The chain couples TRBV7-2 to TRBJ1-1, with D maybe TRBD1 (6 bases). The CDR3 is 15 amino acids. V was cut by 2 bases and J by 4 bases, with 14 bases left in between. The germline V gene has CDR1 SGHTA and CDR2 FQGNSA.

The chain carries TRBV21-1 and TRBJ1-5; the table's D call TRBD1 went unverified against the DNA. TRBV21-1 constitutes a pseudogene. The CDR3 length is 18 residues. The CDR3 loop reads CASSKAGARTASNQPQHF. CDR3 DNA sequence: TGTGCCAGCAGCAAAGCGGGGGCCCGGACAGCTAGCAATCAGCCCCAGCATTTT.

V gene TRBV11-2 combines with J gene TRBJ1-5; tentative D call: TRBD1 (6 bases). The CDR3 sequence is 15 residues long. V was trimmed by 4 bases and J by 0 bases, leaving 10 bases between them. CDR1 and CDR2 (germline): SGHAT, FQNNGV. CDR3 in amino acids: CASSSTQGSNQPQHF. The CDR3, as DNA: TGTGCCAGCAGCTCCACACAGGGTAGCAATCAGCCCCAGCATTTT.

The V gene is TRBV5-1, the J gene TRBJ2-3; 14 nucleotides align to TRBD2. CDR3 length: 17 residues. Per the germline V gene, CDR1 is SGHRS and CDR2 is YFSETQ. Trimming at V came to 4 bases and at J to 1 base, leaving 5 bases not matched to a gene. The DNA for the CDR3 is TGCGCCAGCAGCACGGGGACTAGCGGGGGTCGCACAGATACGCAGTATTTT. It codes for CASSTGTSGGRTDTQYF.

The chain employs TRBV18 and TRBJ1-2; D is perhaps TRBD1 (5 bases). There are 15 residues in the CDR3. Between the trimmed V and J ends, which lost 1 base and 4 bases, there was a span of 13 bases. Germline values: CDR1 KGHSH, CDR2 LQKENI. Written as DNA, the CDR3 is TGTGCCAGCTCACCACTGGAGGGGATGGGCTATGGCTACACCTTC. Protein product: CASSPLEGMGYGYTF. Full variable domain (remainder filled in from reference TRBV18 and TRBJ1-2): NAGVMQNPRHLVRRRGQEARLRCSPMKGHSHVYWYRQLPEEGLKFMVYLQKENIIDESGMPKERFSAEFPKEGPSILRIQQVVRGDSAAYFCASSPLEGMGYGYTFGSGTRLTVV.

In this sample, this clone turned up once. The J gene is TRBJ2-2, the V gene TRBV9; 9 bases align to TRBD2. CDR1 and CDR2 (germline): SGDLS, YYNGEE. The length of the CDR3 is 19 residues. Losses at the gene ends were 0 bases for V and 5 bases for J; bases not matched to a gene: 14. For the CDR3, the DNA is TGTGCCAGCAGCGTAGTGATGGCGGGGGGGCCTATTGGGACCGGGGAGCTGTTTTTT. Its translation is CASSVVMAGGPIGTGELFF.

The genes are TRBV19 and TRBJ1-6; the D is unclear. Germline V CDR1 and CDR2: LNHDA, SQIVND (reference sequence). The CDR3 totals 15 residues. With 4 bases removed from V and 9 bases from J, the gap between germline ends came to 16 bases. CDR3 sequence: CASSTTGIRTSPLHF. For the CDR3, the DNA is TGTGCCAGTAGTACCACCGGGATCCGGACTTCACCCCTCCACTTT.

The chain recombines TRBV19 with TRBJ2-1; D gene uncertain. The length of the CDR3 is 15 residues. Looked up from germline, CDR1 is LNHDA and CDR2 is SQIVND (reference sequence). V gave up 3 bases and J gave up 5 bases, with 14 bases separating them. The CDR3 nucleotides read TGTGCCAGTAGTATTACCTTTTGGGCAAACAATGAGCAGTTCTTC. This codes for CASSITFWANNEQFF.

The chain uses TRBV7-9 and TRBJ1-1, with D tentatively TRBD1 (5 bases). Trimming removed 2 bases at V and 11 bases at J, with 15 bases between. Germline V gene sequence: CDR1 SEHNR, CDR2 FQNEAQ (reference sequence). There are 13 residues in the CDR3. The CDR3 loop reads CASSLQRGEGAFF. The CDR3 DNA reads TGTGCCAGCAGCTTACAGCGTGGGGAGGGGGCTTTCTTT.

J is TRBJ2-7 and V is TRBV30, with D maybe TRBD1 (6 bases). The CDR3 sequence is 15 residues long. V was cut by 2 bases and J by 0 bases, with 14 bases left in between. Germline CDR1 is GTSNPN and CDR2 is SVGIG (reference sequence). The CDR3 loop reads CAWSKDRSSSYEQYF. The DNA for the CDR3 is TGTGCCTGGAGTAAAGACAGGTCCAGCTCCTACGAGCAGTACTTC.

The chain is built from TRBV6-1 and TRBJ2-5; TRBD1 agrees at 10 bases. With 3 bases clipped from V and 5 bases from J, the junction kept 6 bases outside the gene matches. CDR1 is MNHNS and CDR2 is SASEGT in the germline V gene. CDR3 length: 15 amino acids. CDR3 nucleotides: TGTGCCAGCAGTGAGGGACAGGGGAGGGAGGAGACCCAGTACTTC. Its protein is CASSEGQGREETQYF.